These 5 T cell receptor beta chains were all obtained from the same sample, sequenced in a study of CD8+ T cells in alopecia areata. Treatment denoted: oral pan-JAK inhibitor, 5-10 mg twice daily. RNA extraction and reverse transcription yielded cDNA as sequencing template. Using immunoSEQ multiplex PCR, the repertoire was profiled, and TCRdb retains in-frame clones only, with some absent. Seen here are 100,000 to 120,000 clones, 55% to 60% observed once, and the top ten hold 3% to 3.5%. This sample comprised CD4+ T cells sorted from blood, obtained at week 24, from a patient treated with tofacitinib. These receptor sequences come from a human donor with alopecia areata.

This chain joins TRBV30 and TRBJ2-5, with a possible D match to TRBD2 (6 bases). Germline CDR1 GTSNPN, CDR2 SVGIG (reference sequence). V lost 0 bases to trimming and J lost 7 bases, with 12 bases between them. CDR3 size: 13 residues. The CDR3 DNA follows: TGTGCCTGGAGTGTGGGGGTGGGAGGGACCCAGTACTTC. Translating gives CAWSVGVGGTQYF.

The V and J genes are TRBV9 and TRBJ2-1; 12 nucleotides agree with TRBD2. Germline V lookup: CDR1 SGDLS, CDR2 YYNGEE. There are 16 residues in the CDR3. V was clipped by 4 bases and J by 5 bases; unmatched bases: 7. The CDR3: CASSPRTSGENNEQFF. CDR3 nucleotides: TGTGCCAGCAGCCCACGGACTAGCGGGGAGAACAATGAGCAGTTCTTC.

The CDR3 coding sequence is TGTGCCAGCAGCCCCACGGGGATGTCCACTGAAGCTTTCTTT. It yields the protein CASSPTGMSTEAFF. J is TRBJ1-1 and V is TRBV7-2; no reliable D call. V was cut by 5 bases and J by 4 bases, with 14 bases left in between. Germline values: CDR1 SGHTA, CDR2 FQGNSA. The CDR3 loop spans 14 amino acids.

CDR3 bases: TGTGCCAGTAGTATGCAGCGGGGGGTAGGGAATGAGCAGTTCTTC. This translates into CASSMQRGVGNEQFF. The V call is TRBV19, the J call TRBJ2-1, with 9 nucleotides matching TRBD2. The V gene end was trimmed by 3 bases and the J gene end by 7 bases; junction bases not matched to a gene: 7. Germline V gives CDR1 LNHDA, CDR2 SQIVND (reference sequence). This CDR3 comprises 15 residues.

CDR3 nucleotide sequence: TGTGCCACCAGCAGAGATCCCCACACCGGGGAGCTGTTTTTT. It encodes CATSRDPHTGELFF. V usage is TRBV15 and J usage is TRBJ2-2; D uncertain. Trimming took 0 bases from V and 3 from J, leaving 5 bases between them. CDR1 and CDR2 from the germline V gene are LNHNV and YYDKDF (reference sequence). There are 14 residues in the CDR3.